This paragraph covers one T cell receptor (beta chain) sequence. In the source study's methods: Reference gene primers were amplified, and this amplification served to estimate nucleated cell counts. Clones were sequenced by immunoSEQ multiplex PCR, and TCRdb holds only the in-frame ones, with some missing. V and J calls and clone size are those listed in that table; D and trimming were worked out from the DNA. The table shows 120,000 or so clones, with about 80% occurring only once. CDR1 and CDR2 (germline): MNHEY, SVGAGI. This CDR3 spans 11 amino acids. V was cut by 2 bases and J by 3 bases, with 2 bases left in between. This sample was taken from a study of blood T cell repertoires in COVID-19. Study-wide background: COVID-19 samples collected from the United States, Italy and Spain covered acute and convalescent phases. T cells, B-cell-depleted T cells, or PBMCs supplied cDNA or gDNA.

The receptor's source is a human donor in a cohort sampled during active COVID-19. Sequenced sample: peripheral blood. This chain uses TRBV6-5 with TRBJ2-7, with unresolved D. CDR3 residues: CASSYHYEQYF. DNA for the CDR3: TGTGCCAGCAGTTACCACTACGAGCAGTACTTC.